This TCR beta chain was recorded in a study of response to subunit inactivated influenza vaccine. TCRdb itself ran the RT-PCR reads through MiXCR, one entry per CDR3 protein. The sample lists hundreds of thousands of distinct CDR3 sequences; around 11% were seen once. This clonotype was seen only a few times. V was pared by 5 bases and J by 5 bases, with 6 bases of the junction left unmatched. CDR3 length: 15 residues. Germline CDR1 is SGHTA and CDR2 is FQGNSA. These same records also appear under a second study, on T cells expressing NK-cell markers. This second study says: As the method of synthesis, 5'RACE template switching with UMIs yielded TCR beta cDNA. It was from sorted CD3+CD56+NKG2C+, CD3+CD56+NKG2C- and CD3+CD56-NKG2C+ T cells that TCR beta repertoires came. Several donors likewise had their CD3+CD56-NKG2C+ fraction led by these clonotypes. Whether expanded NKG2C-expressing T cell clones recognize HCMV is unknown.

The sequences come from PBMCs from blood, collected on the day of vaccination. V is TRBV7-2 and J is TRBJ2-2; TRBD1 aligns across 9 bases. The source is a man over 45 who received an inactivated influenza vaccine. The DNA of the CDR3 is TGTGCCAGCAGCACCGGACAGGGGTGGACCGGGGAGCTGTTTTTT. It encodes CASSTGQGWTGELFF.